Shown below are 30 T cell receptor beta chains from a single sample sequenced in a study of identical twins. Each CDR3 protein gets one entry after TCRdb re-called the 5' RACE reads with MiXCR. The sample includes hundreds of thousands of distinct CDR3 sequences, 24% seen only once; the top ten take about 2.9%. The data also belong to a second study, concerning T cells expressing NK-cell markers.

The sample taken for sequencing was CD4+ T cells sorted from blood. Receptors were obtained from a woman under 30 in good health.

This clonotype was counted a few times. V usage is TRBV10-3 and J usage is TRBJ1-6; D is possibly TRBD1 (6 bases). Germline lookup yields CDR1 ENHRY and CDR2 SYGVKD. The CDR3 has 13 amino acids. Trimming left V 6 bases short and J 5 bases short, with 8 bases between. The CDR3 nucleotides read TGTGCCATCAGGTACAGGGATAATTCACCCCTCCACTTT. Its protein is CAIRYRDNSPLHF.

This clonotype was seen only once. CDR3 loop: CASSLAELAGTGELFF. Here the CDR3 DNA reads TGCGCCAGCAGCTTGGCCGAGCTAGCGGGCACCGGGGAGCTGTTTTTT. The chain uses TRBV5-1 and TRBJ2-2; 8 positions agree with TRBD2. The CDR3 has 16 residues. Germline V gives CDR1 SGHRS, CDR2 YFSETQ. The ends lost 0 bases at V and 4 bases at J; junction bases unmatched: 5. Drawing the rest from reference TRBV5-1 and TRBJ2-2, the complete variable domain is KAGVTQTPRYLIKTRGQQVTLSCSPISGHRSVSWYQQTPGQGLQFLFEYFSETQRNKGNFPGRFSGRQFSNSRSEMNVSTLELGDSALYLCASSLAELAGTGELFFGEGSRLTVL.

The CDR3 protein is CASSDRRMVTDEQYF. CDR3 bases: TGTGCCAGCAGTGACCGACGGATGGTGACGGACGAGCAGTACTTC. The genes are TRBV25-1 and TRBJ2-7; D not resolved. The V and J ends lost 3 bases and 5 bases respectively, with 17 bases between them. This CDR3 region has 15 residues. Germline CDR1 is MGHDK and CDR2 is SYGVNS.

V usage is TRBV4-3 and J usage is TRBJ2-7; 8 nucleotides line up with TRBD2. Germline V gene sequence: CDR1 LGHNA, CDR2 YSLEER. The ends lost 4 bases at V and 7 bases at J; junction bases unmatched: 21. This CDR3 spans 18 amino acids. This chain's CDR3 is CASSPGWAGGTSPGEQYF. In DNA, the CDR3 is TGCGCCAGCAGCCCAGGGTGGGCGGGAGGTACCTCCCCGGGAGAGCAGTACTTC.

The sample holds many counts of this clonotype. This rearrangement joins TRBV11-3 to TRBJ2-3; maybe TRBD2 (5 bases). The germline V gene has CDR1 SGHNT and CDR2 YENEEA. Trimming removed 5 bases at V and 4 bases at J, with 13 bases between. This CDR3 comprises 14 residues. CDR3 DNA: TGTGCCAGCAGCCCCTTTTCCGGGGCAGATACGCAGTATTTT. Translated, it gives CASSPFSGADTQYF.

The CDR3 protein is CASSWLDRGDSPLHF. The CDR3 DNA reads as TGTGCCAGCAGCTGGCTTGACAGGGGTGATTCACCCCTCCACTTT. The chain has TRBV5-6 and TRBJ1-6, with 8 bases matching TRBD1. V was pared by 3 bases and J by 8 bases, with 7 bases of the junction left unmatched. CDR3 size: 15 residues. The germline V gene has CDR1 SGHDT and CDR2 YYEEEE.

The genes are TRBV19 and TRBJ2-2; D remains ambiguous. The germline V gene encodes CDR1 LNHDA and CDR2 SQIVND (reference sequence). The CDR3 runs to 13 residues. Trimming removed 4 bases at V and 4 bases at J, with 7 bases between. CDR3 loop: CASSTTTTGELFF. The CDR3 DNA sequence: TGTGCCAGTAGTACGACAACCACCGGGGAGCTGTTTTTT.

The DNA of the CDR3 is TGTGCCAGCAGTCTCCAGGGGGCCAATTCACCCCTCCACTTT. Protein sequence: CASSLQGANSPLHF. The J gene is TRBJ1-6, the V gene TRBV12-3 or TRBV12-4; TRBD1 matches 8 bases. This CDR3 has 14 amino acids. J lost 7 bases, V lost 5 bases, and 4 bases had no gene match.

Only a few counts were recorded for this clonotype. In DNA form, the CDR3 reads TGTGCCAGCAGCCGCACGGACGGATCAGATGGCTACACCTTC. Its protein is CASSRTDGSDGYTF. V is TRBV11-2 and J is TRBJ1-2; no reliable D call. Looked up from germline, CDR1 is SGHAT and CDR2 is FQNNGV. The CDR3 sequence is 14 residues long. Trimming shortened V by 5 bases and J by 6 bases, and 16 bases separated the two germline ends.

The rearrangement links TRBV9 to TRBJ2-7; the match to TRBD2 covers 7 bases. V shed 3 bases and J 5 bases; nucleotides not matched to a gene: 11. From germline, CDR1 is SGDLS and CDR2 YYNGEE. The CDR3 sequence is 15 residues long. CDR3 in DNA: TGTGCCAGCAGCGAGACTGGCGGGAGAACCCACGAGCAGTACTTC. This encodes CASSETGGRTHEQYF.

The sample holds a few counts of this clonotype. The chain combines TRBV5-1 with TRBJ2-7, with D hard to call. Trimming pared 2 bases from V and 5 bases from J, leaving 11 bases between. Germline lookup yields CDR1 SGHRS and CDR2 YFSETQ. The CDR3 sequence is 13 residues long. The DNA of the CDR3 is TGCGCCAGCAGCTTATCGCAGCTCGACGAGCAGTACTTC. Translating gives CASSLSQLDEQYF.

V is TRBV20-1 and J is TRBJ2-1, with D maybe TRBD2 (7 bases). Trimming removed 3 bases from V and 4 bases from J, with 13 bases in between. The germline gives CDR1 DFQATT, CDR2 SNEGSKA (reference sequence). This CDR3 region has 14 residues. This CDR3 is CSASGGAEYNEQFF. In DNA, the CDR3 is TGCAGTGCTAGTGGGGGGGCCGAGTACAATGAGCAGTTCTTC.

The genes are TRBV11-2 and TRBJ2-2; TRBD2 agrees at 7 bases. The CDR3 length is 20 residues. Germline CDR1 reads SGHAT; CDR2 reads FQNNGV. Trimming took 3 bases from V and 6 from J; bases not matched to a gene: 22. CDR3 sequence reads: CASSLVPGRGGRALAGELFF. CDR3 nucleotides: TGTGCCAGCAGCTTGGTGCCTGGGCGGGGAGGGAGAGCGTTAGCCGGGGAGCTGTTTTTT. Full variable domain (missing parts from reference TRBV11-2 and TRBJ2-2): EAGVAQSPRYKIIEKRQSVAFWCNPISGHATLYWYQQILGQGPKLLIQFQNNGVVDDSQLPKDRFSAERLKGVDSTLKIQPAKLEDSAVYLCASSLVPGRGGRALAGELFFGEGSRLTVL.

This clonotype came up many times. The chain links TRBV20-1 to TRBJ2-1, with 9 bases lining up with TRBD2. Per germline, CDR1 DFQATT and CDR2 SNEGSKA (reference sequence). The CDR3 spans 15 residues. V lost 6 bases and J lost 9; bases outside the gene matches: 15. The CDR3 sequence is CSASAASGNIGEQFF. The DNA for the CDR3 is TGCAGTGCCTCGGCGGCTAGCGGGAACATCGGTGAGCAGTTCTTC.

This clonotype turned up a few times. The rearrangement joins TRBV5-6 to TRBJ1-4; D gene uncertain. Trimming took off 2 bases at V and 6 bases at J, with 5 bases between the two ends. CDR3 size: 12 residues. Per the germline V gene, CDR1 is SGHDT and CDR2 is YYEEEE. The DNA for the CDR3 is TGTGCCAGCAGCTTTATGGATGAAAAACTGTTTTTT. Translating gives CASSFMDEKLFF.

The chain is built from TRBV19 and TRBJ1-5; D might be TRBD1 (5 bases). The V end was cut by 3 bases, the J end by 3 bases, with 18 bases between. Germline-derived CDR1 and CDR2 are LNHDA and SQIVND (reference sequence). The CDR3 is 17 amino acids. The CDR3 loop reads CASSIEGTSTYNQPQHF. The CDR3 DNA sequence: TGTGCCAGTAGTATCGAAGGGACCTCCACTTACAATCAGCCCCAGCATTTT.

V usage is TRBV7-3 and J usage is TRBJ2-3; 8 nucleotides align to TRBD2. Germline CDR1 is SGHTA and CDR2 is FQGTGA. Losses at the gene ends were 2 bases for V and 2 bases for J; bases not matched to a gene: 9. The CDR3 is 17 amino acids. This CDR3 is CASSLRRAGGLTDTQYF. The CDR3 DNA follows: TGTGCCAGCAGCTTACGACGGGCGGGGGGACTCACAGATACGCAGTATTTT.

The chain employs TRBV12-3 or TRBV12-4 and TRBJ1-1; 8 bases match TRBD1. CDR3 length equals 16 residues. The V gene end was trimmed by 5 bases and the J gene end by 4 bases; junction bases not matched to a gene: 12. The DNA for the CDR3 is TGTGCCAGCAGTCTCGGACAGGGTAGGTCAATCACTGAAGCTTTCTTT. Translating it yields CASSLGQGRSITEAFF.

The V and J genes are TRBV14 and TRBJ2-2; 7 positions match TRBD2. Trimming at V came to 1 base and at J to 6 bases, leaving 2 bases not matched to a gene. The CDR3 covers 14 residues. Germline V gene sequence: CDR1 SGHDN, CDR2 FVKESK. The CDR3 loop reads CASSQGDYSGELFF. CDR3 nucleotides: TGTGCCAGCAGCCAAGGGGACTACTCCGGGGAGCTGTTTTTT. The variable domain in full, completed from reference TRBV14 and TRBJ2-2, reads EAGVTQFPSHSVIEKGQTVTLRCDPISGHDNLYWYRRVMGKEIKFLLHFVKESKQDESGMPNNRFLAERTGGTYSTLKVQPAELEDSGVYFCASSQGDYSGELFFGEGSRLTVL.

This clonotype was observed a handful of times. V usage is TRBV10-3 and J usage is TRBJ2-3; 7 bases fit TRBD1. V was pared by 9 bases and J by 0 bases, with 3 bases of the junction left unmatched. The length of the CDR3 is 13 residues. Germline V lookup: CDR1 ENHRY, CDR2 SYGVKD. The CDR3 DNA is TGTGCCATATCGACAGGGAGCACAGATACGCAGTATTTT. Translated, it gives CAISTGSTDTQYF.

This chain uses TRBV6-1 with TRBJ2-1, with 7 bases lining up with TRBD1. The CDR3 sequence is 14 residues long. Losses at the gene ends were 4 bases for V and 8 bases for J; bases not matched to a gene: 8. Germline-derived CDR1 and CDR2 are MNHNS and SASEGT. CDR3 bases: TGTGCCAGCAGTGGCCGGGACAGAGTCCATGAGCAGTTCTTC. Translating it yields CASSGRDRVHEQFF.

This clonotype appeared a few times. The chain uses TRBV24-1 and TRBJ2-1; 8 bases match TRBD1. Germline V gene data show CDR1 as KGHDR and CDR2 as SFDVKD. The length of the CDR3 is 16 residues. J gave up 1 base and V 4 bases, and 5 bases lay outside the gene matches. For the CDR3, the DNA is TGTGCCACCAGTGACTCGACAGGGGCTTCCTACAATGAGCAGTTCTTC. Amino acids: CATSDSTGASYNEQFF.

The chain links TRBV7-2 to TRBJ2-3, with D unresolved. The CDR3 has 15 amino acids. The V end lost 5 bases, the J end lost 1 base, and 13 bases lay between the germline ends. The germline V gene encodes CDR1 SGHTA and CDR2 FQGNSA. CDR3 region: CASSLYLTRTDTQYF. In DNA, the CDR3 is TGTGCCAGCAGCCTCTACCTGACACGCACAGATACGCAGTATTTT.

The V call is TRBV18, the J call TRBJ2-6; D is undetermined. Germline V gene sequence: CDR1 KGHSH, CDR2 LQKENI. V shed 0 bases and J shed 0 bases, with 6 bases lying between them. This CDR3 has 16 residues. The CDR3 bases are TGTGCCAGCTCACCACCGCAGAGCTCTGGGGCCAACGTCCTGACTTTC. This codes for CASSPPQSSGANVLTF.

This clonotype was detected many times. The genes are TRBV7-2 and TRBJ1-1; D is ambiguous. V lost 6 bases and J lost 5, with 10 bases in between. The CDR3 runs to 12 residues. Per germline, CDR1 SGHTA and CDR2 FQGNSA. CDR3 DNA: TGTGCCAGCAGTGACGACTATACTGAAGCTTTCTTT. Its protein product is CASSDDYTEAFF. Together with reference TRBV7-2 and TRBJ1-1, the CDR3 gives the full variable domain: GAGVSQSPSNKVTEKGKDVELRCDPISGHTALYWYRQSLGQGLEFLIYFQGNSAPDKSGLPSDRFSAERTGGSVSTLTIQRTQQEDSAVYLCASSDDYTEAFFGQGTRLTVV.

At least ten counts were recorded for this clonotype. CDR3 protein: CASSQEPLATGELFF. CDR3 DNA: TGCGCCAGCAGCCAAGAGCCACTAGCCACCGGGGAGCTGTTTTTT. The chain carries TRBV4-3 and TRBJ2-2, with D possibly being TRBD2 (6 bases). The CDR3 loop spans 15 amino acids. Germline V lookup: CDR1 LGHNA, CDR2 YSLEER. V was trimmed by 0 bases and J by 4 bases, leaving 9 bases between them.

The genes are TRBV10-3 and TRBJ2-7, with 12 bases lining up with TRBD2. V lost 3 bases to trimming and J lost 5 bases; unmatched junction nucleotides: 14. The CDR3 runs 18 residues. CDR1 is ENHRY and CDR2 is SYGVKD in the germline V gene. CDR3: CAISEGPSGRGTLNEQYF. CDR3 in DNA: TGTGCCATCAGTGAAGGTCCTAGCGGGAGGGGAACCTTGAACGAGCAGTACTTC.

The chain couples TRBV7-8 to TRBJ2-7, with 10 bases matching TRBD1. V dropped 1 base and J dropped 3; count of bases not matched to a gene: 3. The CDR3 covers 15 residues. CDR1 and CDR2 (germline): SGHVS, FQNEAQ. The CDR3 DNA follows: TGTGCCAGCAGCTTAGAGACAGGGGGCAGCTACGAGCAGTACTTC. Its protein product is CASSLETGGSYEQYF.

V is TRBV9 and J is TRBJ2-5; D gene unclear. Trimming took 9 bases from V and 4 from J, leaving 4 bases between them. The germline V gene encodes CDR1 SGDLS and CDR2 YYNGEE. This CDR3 spans 9 amino acids. The DNA of the CDR3 is TGTGCCACCTCAGAGACCCAGTACTTC. Translating gives CATSETQYF. Full variable domain (missing parts from reference TRBV9 and TRBJ2-5): DSGVTQTPKHLITATGQRVTLRCSPRSGDLSVYWYQQSLDQGLQFLIQYYNGEERAKGNILERFSAQQFPDLHSELNLSSLELGDSALYFCATSETQYFGPGTRLLVL.

The V gene is TRBV6-1, the J gene TRBJ1-1, with D unresolved. Trimming removed 5 bases from V and 5 bases from J, with 18 bases in between. The V gene's germline CDR1 is MNHNS and CDR2 SASEGT. The CDR3 runs 15 residues. CDR3 amino acids: CASSRTWVTGTEAFF. The CDR3, as DNA: TGTGCCAGCAGTAGAACATGGGTTACGGGTACTGAAGCTTTCTTT.